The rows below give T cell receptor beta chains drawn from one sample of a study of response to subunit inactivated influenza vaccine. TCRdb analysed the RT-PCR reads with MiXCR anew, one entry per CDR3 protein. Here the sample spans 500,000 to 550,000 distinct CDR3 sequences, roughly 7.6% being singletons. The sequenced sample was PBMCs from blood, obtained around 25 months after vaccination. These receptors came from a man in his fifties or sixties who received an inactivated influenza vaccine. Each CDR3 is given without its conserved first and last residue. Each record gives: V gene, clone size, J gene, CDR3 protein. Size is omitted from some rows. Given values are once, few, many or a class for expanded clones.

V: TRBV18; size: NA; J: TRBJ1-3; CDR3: ASSPRGTVFGNTIY
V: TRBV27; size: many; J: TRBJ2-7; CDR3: ASSLTPQGSYEQY
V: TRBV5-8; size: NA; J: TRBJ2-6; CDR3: ASSSGIYSGANVLT
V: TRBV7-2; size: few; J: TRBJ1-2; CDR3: ASRTGRGQYGYT
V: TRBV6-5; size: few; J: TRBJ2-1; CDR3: ASSYGGDEQF
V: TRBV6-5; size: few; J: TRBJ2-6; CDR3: ASSSNSGANVLT
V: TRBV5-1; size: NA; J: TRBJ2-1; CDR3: ASRESGLSSYNEQF
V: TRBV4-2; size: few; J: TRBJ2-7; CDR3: ASSQETSGVYEQY
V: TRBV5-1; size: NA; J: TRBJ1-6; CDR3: ASSLAAGTDSPLH
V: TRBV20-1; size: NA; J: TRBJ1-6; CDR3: SARGGGNNSPLH
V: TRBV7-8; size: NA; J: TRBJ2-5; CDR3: ASIPSGGPQETQY
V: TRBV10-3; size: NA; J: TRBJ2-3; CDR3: AISESKGLAGPSTDTQY
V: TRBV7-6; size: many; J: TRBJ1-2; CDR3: ASSPPPWQDANYGYT
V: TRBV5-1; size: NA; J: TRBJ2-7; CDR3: ASSLAGEGLVYEQY
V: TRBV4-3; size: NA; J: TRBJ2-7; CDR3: ASSQEWDRQPYEQY
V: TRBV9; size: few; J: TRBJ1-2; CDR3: ASSATGINYGYT
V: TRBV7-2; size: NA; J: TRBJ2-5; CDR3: ASSRLAGYIETQY
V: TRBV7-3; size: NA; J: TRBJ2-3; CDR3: ASSPRRQGNTDTQY
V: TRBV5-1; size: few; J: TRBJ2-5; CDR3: ASSLEGQGRFAETQY
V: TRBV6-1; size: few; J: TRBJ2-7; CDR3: ASSKGTSGNSYEQY
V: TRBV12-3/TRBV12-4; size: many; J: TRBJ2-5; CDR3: ASSLGLAGGGTQY
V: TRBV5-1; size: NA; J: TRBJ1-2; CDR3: ASSWDKDYT